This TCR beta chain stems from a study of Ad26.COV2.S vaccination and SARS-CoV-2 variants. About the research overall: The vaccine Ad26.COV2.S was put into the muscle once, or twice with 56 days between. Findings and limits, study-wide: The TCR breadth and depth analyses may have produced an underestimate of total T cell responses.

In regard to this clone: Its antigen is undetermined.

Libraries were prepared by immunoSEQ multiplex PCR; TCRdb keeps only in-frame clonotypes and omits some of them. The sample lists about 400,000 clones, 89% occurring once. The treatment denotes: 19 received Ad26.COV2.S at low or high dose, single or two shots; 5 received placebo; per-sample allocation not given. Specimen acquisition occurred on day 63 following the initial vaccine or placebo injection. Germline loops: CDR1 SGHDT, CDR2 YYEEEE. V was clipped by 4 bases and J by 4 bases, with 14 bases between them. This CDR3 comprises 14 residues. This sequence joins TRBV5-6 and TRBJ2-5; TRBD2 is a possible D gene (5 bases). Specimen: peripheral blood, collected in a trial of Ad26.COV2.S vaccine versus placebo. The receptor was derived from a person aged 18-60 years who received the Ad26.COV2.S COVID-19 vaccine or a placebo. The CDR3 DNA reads TGTGCCAGCAGCCCGACTATACGGCCAGAGACCCAGTACTTC. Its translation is CASSPTIRPETQYF.